This T cell receptor beta chain originates from a study of CD8+CD57+ T cells in acquired aplastic anemia. Overall study context: The average read count for CD4+ cells in healthy donors was around 10 million.

V lost 5 bases, J lost 4 bases, and 7 bases stayed unmatched. The V gene's germline CDR1 is LNHDA and CDR2 SQIVND (reference sequence). This CDR3 has 15 amino acids. TCR beta VDJ and CDR3 profiles were obtained from a genomic DNA template. A single record per CDR3 protein comes from TCRdb applying MiXCR to the reads. The sample lists 200,000 to 250,000 distinct CDR3 sequences; 30% to 40% were seen once. This clonotype appeared many times. The V call is TRBV19, the J call TRBJ1-5; 8 bases align to TRBD1. The clonotype was recovered from a human donor in good health, serving as a control. The sample was sorted CD4+, CD8+, or CD8+CD57+ T cells (not recorded which) from PBMCs. CDR3 amino acids: CASSAVRTGNQPQHF. In DNA form, the CDR3 reads TGTGCCAGTAGTGCCGTCCGGACAGGGAATCAGCCCCAGCATTTT.